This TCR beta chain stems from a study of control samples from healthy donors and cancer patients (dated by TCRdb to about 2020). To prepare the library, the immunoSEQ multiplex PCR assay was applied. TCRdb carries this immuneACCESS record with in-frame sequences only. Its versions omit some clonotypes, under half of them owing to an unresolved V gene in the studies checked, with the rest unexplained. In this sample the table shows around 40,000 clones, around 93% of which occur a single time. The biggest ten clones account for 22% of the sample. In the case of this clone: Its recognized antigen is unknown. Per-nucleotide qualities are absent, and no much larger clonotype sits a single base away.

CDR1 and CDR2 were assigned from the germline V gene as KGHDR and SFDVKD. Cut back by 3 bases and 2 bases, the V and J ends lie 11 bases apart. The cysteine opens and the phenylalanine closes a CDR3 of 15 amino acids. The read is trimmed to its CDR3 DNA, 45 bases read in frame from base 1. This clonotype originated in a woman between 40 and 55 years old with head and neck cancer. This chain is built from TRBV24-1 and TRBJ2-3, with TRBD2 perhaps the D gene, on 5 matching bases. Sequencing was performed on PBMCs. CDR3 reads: CATSDRGLITDTQYF. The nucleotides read TGTGCCACCAGTGATCGTGGACTCATCACAGATACGCAGTATTTT.